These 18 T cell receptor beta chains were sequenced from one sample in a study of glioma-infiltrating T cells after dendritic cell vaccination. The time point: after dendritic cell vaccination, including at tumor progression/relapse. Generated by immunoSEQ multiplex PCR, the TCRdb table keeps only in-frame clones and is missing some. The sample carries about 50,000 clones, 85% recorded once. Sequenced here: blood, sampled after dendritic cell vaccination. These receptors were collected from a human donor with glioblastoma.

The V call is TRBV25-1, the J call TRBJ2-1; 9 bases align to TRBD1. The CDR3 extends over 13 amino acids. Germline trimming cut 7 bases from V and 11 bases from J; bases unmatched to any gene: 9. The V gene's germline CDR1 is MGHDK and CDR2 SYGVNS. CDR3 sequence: CASTRTGDGQQFF. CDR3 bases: TGTGCCAGCACTCGGACAGGGGATGGGCAGCAGTTCTTC.

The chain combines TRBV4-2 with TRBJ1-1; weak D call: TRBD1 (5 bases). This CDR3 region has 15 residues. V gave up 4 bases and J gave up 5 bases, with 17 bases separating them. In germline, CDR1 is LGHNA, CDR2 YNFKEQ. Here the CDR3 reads CASSPRDSRGTEAFF. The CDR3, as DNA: TGTGCCAGCAGCCCCAGGGATTCCCGGGGGACTGAAGCTTTCTTT.

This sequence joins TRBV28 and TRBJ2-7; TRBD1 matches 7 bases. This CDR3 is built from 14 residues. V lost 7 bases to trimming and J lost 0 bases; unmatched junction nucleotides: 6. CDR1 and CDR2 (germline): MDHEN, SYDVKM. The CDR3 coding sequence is TGTGCCAGCAACAGCCGGGACAGCTCCTACGAGCAGTACTTC. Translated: CASNSRDSSYEQYF.

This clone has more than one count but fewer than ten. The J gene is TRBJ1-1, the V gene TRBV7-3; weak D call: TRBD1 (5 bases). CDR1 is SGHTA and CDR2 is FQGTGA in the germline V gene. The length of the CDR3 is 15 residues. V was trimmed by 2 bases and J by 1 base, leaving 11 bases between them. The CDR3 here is CASSLAGGTNTEAFF. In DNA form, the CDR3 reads TGTGCCAGCAGCTTAGCGGGGGGAACGAACACTGAAGCTTTCTTT.

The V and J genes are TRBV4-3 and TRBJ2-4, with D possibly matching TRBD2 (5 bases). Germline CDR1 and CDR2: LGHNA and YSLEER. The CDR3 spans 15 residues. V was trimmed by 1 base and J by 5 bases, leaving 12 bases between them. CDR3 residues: CASSQALAGENIQYF. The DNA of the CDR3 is TGCGCCAGCAGCCAAGCCCTTGCCGGGGAAAACATTCAGTACTTC.

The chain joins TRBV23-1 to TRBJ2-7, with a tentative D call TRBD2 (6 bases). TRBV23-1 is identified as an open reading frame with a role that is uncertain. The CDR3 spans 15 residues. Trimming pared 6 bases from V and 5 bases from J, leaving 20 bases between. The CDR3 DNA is TGCGCCAGCAGCCCAGGGAGTGGGGGGTTGGACGAGCAGTACTTC. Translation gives CASSPGSGGLDEQYF.

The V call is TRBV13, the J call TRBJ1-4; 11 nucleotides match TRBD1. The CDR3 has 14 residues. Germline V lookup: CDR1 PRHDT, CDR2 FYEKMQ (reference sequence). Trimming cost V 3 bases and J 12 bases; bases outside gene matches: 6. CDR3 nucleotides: TGTGCCAGCAGCTTCGGACAGGGGGCGCGTCAACTGTTTTTT. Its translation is CASSFGQGARQLFF.

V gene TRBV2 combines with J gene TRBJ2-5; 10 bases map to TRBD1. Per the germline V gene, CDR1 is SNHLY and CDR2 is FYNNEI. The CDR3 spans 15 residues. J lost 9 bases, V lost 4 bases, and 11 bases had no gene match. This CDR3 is CASSASRQGARAQYF. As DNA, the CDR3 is TGTGCCAGCAGTGCCTCCCGACAGGGGGCCAGGGCCCAGTACTTC.

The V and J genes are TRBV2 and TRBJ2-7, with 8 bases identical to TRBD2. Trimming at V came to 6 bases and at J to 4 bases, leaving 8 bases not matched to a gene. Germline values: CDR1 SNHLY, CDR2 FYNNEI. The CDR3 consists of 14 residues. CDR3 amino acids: CASSGRGVKYEQYF. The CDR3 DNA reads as TGTGCCAGCAGCGGGCGGGGGGTCAAATACGAGCAGTACTTC.

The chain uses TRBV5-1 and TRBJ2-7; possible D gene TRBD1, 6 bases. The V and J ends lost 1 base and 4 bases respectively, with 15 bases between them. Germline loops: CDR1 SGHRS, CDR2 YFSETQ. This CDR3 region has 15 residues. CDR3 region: CASSLLDRGDYEQYF. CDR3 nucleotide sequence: TGCGCCAGCAGCTTGTTGGACAGAGGAGATTACGAGCAGTACTTC. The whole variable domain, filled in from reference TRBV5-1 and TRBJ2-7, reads KAGVTQTPRYLIKTRGQQVTLSCSPISGHRSVSWYQQTPGQGLQFLFEYFSETQRNKGNFPGRFSGRQFSNSRSEMNVSTLELGDSALYLCASSLLDRGDYEQYFGPGTRLTVT.

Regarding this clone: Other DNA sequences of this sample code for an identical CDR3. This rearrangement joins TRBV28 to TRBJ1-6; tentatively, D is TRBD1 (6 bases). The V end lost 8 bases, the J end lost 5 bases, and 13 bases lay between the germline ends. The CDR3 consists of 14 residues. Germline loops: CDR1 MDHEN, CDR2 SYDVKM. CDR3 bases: TGTGCCAGCGGAGACAGGTTGAATAATTCACCCCTCCACTTT. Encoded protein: CASGDRLNNSPLHF.

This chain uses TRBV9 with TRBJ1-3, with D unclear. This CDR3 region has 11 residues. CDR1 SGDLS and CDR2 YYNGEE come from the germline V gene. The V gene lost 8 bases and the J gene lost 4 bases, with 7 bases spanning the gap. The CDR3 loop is CASLLGNTIYF. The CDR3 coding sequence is TGTGCCAGTCTCTTAGGAAACACCATATATTTT. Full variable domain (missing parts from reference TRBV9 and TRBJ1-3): DSGVTQTPKHLITATGQRVTLRCSPRSGDLSVYWYQQSLDQGLQFLIQYYNGEERAKGNILERFSAQQFPDLHSELNLSSLELGDSALYFCASLLGNTIYFGEGSWLTVV.

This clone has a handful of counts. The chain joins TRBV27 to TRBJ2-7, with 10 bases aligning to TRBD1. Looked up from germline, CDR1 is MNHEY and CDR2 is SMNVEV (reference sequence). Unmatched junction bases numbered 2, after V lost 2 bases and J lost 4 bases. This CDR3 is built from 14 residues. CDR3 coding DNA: TGTGCCAGCAGTTTAGGGACAGGGGAATACGAGCAGTACTTC. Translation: CASSLGTGEYEQYF.

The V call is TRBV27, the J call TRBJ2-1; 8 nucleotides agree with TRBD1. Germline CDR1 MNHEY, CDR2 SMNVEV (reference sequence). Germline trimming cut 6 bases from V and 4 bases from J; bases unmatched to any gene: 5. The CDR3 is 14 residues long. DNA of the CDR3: TGTGCCAGCAGGCCAGGGGGCGGATACAATGAGCAGTTCTTC. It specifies CASRPGGGYNEQFF.

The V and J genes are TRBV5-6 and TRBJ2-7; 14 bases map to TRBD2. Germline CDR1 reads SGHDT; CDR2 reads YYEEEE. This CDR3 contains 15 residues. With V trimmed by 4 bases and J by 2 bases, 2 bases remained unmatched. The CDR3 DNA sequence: TGTGCCAGCAGCCTGGGACTAGCGGGGGCCTACGAGCAGTACTTC. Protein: CASSLGLAGAYEQYF.

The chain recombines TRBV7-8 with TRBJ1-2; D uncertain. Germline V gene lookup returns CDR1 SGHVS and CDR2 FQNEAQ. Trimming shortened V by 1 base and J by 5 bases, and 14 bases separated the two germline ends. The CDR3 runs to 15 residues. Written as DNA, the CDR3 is TGTGCCAGCAGCTTAGAATTCGGGGTCCTATATGGCTACACCTTC. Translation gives CASSLEFGVLYGYTF.

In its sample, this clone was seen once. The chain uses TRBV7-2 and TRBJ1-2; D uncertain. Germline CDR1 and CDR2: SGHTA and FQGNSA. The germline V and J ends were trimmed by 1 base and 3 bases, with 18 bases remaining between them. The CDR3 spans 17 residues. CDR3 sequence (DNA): TGTGCCAGCAGCTTAGGCAGACTCGTCGTGCGCGACTATGGCTACACCTTC. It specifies CASSLGRLVVRDYGYTF.

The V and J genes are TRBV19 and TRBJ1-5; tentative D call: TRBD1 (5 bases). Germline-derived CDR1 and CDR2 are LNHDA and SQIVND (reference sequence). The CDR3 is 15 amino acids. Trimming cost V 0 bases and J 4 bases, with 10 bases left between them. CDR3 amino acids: CASSIDRQTNQPQHF. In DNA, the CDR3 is TGTGCCAGTAGTATAGACCGACAGACAAATCAGCCCCAGCATTTT.